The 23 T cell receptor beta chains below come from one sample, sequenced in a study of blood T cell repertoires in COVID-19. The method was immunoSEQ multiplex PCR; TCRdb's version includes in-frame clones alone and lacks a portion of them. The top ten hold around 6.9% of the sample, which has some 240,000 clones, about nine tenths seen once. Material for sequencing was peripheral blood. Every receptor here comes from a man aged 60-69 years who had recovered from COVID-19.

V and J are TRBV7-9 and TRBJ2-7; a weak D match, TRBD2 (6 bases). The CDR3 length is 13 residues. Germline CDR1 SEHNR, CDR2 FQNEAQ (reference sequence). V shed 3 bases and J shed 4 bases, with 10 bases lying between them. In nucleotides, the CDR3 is TGTGCCAGCAGCTTGGGGACTGCTTACGAGCAGTACTTC. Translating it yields CASSLGTAYEQYF.

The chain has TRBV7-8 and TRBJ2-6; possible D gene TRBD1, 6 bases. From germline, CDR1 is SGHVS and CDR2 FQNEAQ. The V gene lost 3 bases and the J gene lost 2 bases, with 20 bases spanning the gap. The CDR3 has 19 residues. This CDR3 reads CASSFFANRVTPGANVLTF. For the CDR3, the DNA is TGTGCCAGCAGCTTTTTCGCGAACAGGGTAACCCCTGGGGCCAACGTCCTGACTTTC.

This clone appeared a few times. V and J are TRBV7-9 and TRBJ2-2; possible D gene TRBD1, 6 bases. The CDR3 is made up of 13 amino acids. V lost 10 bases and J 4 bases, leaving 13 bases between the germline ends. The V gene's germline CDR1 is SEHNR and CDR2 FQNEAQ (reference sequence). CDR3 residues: CATRIGGTGELFF. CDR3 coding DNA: TGTGCCACCCGGATAGGGGGCACCGGGGAGCTGTTTTTT.

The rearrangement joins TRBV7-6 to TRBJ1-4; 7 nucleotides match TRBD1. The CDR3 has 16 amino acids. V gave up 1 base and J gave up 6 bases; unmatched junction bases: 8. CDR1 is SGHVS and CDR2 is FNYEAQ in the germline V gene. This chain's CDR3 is CASSLVRGLADEKLFF. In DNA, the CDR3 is TGTGCCAGCAGCTTAGTAAGGGGGCTAGCTGATGAAAAACTGTTTTTT.

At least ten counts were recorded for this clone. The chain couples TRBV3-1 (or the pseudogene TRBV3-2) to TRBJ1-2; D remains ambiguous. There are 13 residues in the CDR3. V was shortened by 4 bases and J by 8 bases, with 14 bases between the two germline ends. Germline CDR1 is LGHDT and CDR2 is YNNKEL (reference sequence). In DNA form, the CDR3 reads TGTGCCAGCAGCCGCAACGGGGTCTACGGCTACACCTTC. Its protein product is CASSRNGVYGYTF.

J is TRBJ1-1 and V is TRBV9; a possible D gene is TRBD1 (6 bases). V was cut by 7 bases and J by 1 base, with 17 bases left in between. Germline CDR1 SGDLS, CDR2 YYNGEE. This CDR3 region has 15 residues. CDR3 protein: CASVALLTGNTEAFF. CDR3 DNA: TGTGCCAGCGTGGCGTTACTGACAGGGAACACTGAAGCTTTCTTT.

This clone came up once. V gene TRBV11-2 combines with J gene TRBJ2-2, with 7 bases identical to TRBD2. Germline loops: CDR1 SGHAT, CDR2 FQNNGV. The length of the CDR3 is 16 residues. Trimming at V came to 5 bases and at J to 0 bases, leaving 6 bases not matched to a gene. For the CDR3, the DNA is TGTGCCAGCAGCCCGCGGGCGGGGGCGAACACCGGGGAGCTGTTTTTT. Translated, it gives CASSPRAGANTGELFF.

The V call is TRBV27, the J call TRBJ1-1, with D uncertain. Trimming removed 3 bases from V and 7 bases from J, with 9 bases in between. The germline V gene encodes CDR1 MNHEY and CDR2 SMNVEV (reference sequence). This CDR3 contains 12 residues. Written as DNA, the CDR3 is TGTGCCAGCAGTTTCTTTTATAATGAAGCTTTCTTT. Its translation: CASSFFYNEAFF.

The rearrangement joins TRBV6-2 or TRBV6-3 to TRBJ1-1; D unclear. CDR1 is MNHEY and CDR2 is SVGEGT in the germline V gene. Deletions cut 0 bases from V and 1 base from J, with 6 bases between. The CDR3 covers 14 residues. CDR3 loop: CASSYSRGNTEAFF. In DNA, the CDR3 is TGTGCCAGCAGTTACTCCCGAGGGAACACTGAAGCTTTCTTT.

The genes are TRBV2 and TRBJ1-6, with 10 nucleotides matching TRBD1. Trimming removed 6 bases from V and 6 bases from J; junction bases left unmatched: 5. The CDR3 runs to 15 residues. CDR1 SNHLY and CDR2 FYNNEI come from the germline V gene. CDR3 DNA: TGTGCCAGCAGGGACAGGGGGTTTAGTAATTCACCCCTCCACTTT. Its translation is CASRDRGFSNSPLHF.

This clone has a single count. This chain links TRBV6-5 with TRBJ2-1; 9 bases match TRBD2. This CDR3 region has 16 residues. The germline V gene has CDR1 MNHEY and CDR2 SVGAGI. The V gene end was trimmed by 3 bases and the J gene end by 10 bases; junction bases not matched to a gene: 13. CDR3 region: CASSYLRRASGVEQFF. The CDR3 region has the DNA TGTGCCAGCAGTTATCTTAGGCGAGCTAGCGGGGTGGAGCAGTTCTTC.

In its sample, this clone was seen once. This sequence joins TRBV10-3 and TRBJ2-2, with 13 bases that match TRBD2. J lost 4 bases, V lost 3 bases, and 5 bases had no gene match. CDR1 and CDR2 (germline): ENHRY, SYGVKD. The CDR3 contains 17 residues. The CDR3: CAISEWGLAGPTGELFF. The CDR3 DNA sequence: TGTGCCATCAGTGAATGGGGACTAGCGGGGCCCACCGGGGAGCTGTTTTTT.

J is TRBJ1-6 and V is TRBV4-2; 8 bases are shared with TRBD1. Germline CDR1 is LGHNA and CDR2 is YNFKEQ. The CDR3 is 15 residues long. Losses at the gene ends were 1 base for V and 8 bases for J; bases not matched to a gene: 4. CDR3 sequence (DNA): TGTGCCAGCAGCCAAGGGACAGGGTATTATTCACCCCTCCACTTT. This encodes CASSQGTGYYSPLHF.

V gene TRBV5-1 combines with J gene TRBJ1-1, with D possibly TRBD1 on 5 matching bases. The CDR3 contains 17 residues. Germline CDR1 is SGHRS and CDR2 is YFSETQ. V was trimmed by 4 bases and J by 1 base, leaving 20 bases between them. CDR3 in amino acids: CASSLGATRRGNTEAFF. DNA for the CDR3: TGCGCCAGCAGCCTAGGAGCAACAAGGAGGGGGAACACTGAAGCTTTCTTT.

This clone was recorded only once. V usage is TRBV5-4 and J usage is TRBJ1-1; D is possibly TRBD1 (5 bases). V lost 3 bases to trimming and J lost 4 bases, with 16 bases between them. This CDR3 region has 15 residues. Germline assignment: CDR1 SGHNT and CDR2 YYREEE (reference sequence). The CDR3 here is CASSSSSQRGTEAFF. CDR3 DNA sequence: TGTGCCAGCAGCTCCTCCAGTCAAAGGGGCACTGAAGCTTTCTTT.

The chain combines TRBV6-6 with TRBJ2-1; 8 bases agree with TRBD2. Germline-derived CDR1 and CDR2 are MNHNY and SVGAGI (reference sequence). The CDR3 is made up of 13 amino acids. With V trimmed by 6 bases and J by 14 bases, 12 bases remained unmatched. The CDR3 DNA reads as TGTGCCAGCAGCCGACGTAGCGGGGCAAGCAAGTTCTTC. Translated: CASSRRSGASKFF.

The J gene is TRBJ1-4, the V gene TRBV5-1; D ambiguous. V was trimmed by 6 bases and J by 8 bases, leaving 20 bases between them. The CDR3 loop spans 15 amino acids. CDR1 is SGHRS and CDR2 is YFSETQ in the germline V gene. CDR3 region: CASNPGGSGVEKLFF. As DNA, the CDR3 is TGCGCCAGCAACCCCGGTGGATCCGGGGTCGAAAAACTGTTTTTT.

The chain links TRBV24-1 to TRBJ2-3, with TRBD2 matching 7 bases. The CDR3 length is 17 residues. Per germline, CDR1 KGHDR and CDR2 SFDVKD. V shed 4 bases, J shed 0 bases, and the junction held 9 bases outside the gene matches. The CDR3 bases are TGTGCCACCAGTGACCCCACACCGGGGGGTAGCACAGATACGCAGTATTTT. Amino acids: CATSDPTPGGSTDTQYF.

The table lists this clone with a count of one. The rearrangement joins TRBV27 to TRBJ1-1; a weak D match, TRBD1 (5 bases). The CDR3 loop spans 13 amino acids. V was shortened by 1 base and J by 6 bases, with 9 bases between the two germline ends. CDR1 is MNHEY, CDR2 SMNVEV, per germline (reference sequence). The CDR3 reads CASSLYRGAEAFF. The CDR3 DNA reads TGTGCCAGCAGTTTATATAGGGGCGCTGAAGCTTTCTTT.

The CDR3 reads CASSGTSGGAYNEQFF. The CDR3 DNA reads as TGTGCCAGCAGTGGGACTAGCGGGGGGGCCTACAATGAGCAGTTCTTC. This rearrangement joins TRBV9 to TRBJ2-1; 16 nucleotides align to TRBD2. CDR3 size: 16 residues. Trimming removed 5 bases from V and 2 bases from J; junction bases left unmatched: 1. CDR1 is SGDLS and CDR2 is YYNGEE in the germline V gene.

The CDR3 is CASSLDLGNQPQHF. DNA for the CDR3: TGTGCCAGCAGCTTGGACTTAGGCAATCAGCCCCAGCATTTT. The chain carries TRBV5-8 and TRBJ1-5; D unresolved. Trimming stripped 0 bases from V and 2 bases from J, with 6 bases between. The CDR3 contains 14 residues. Germline V gene data show CDR1 as SGHTS and CDR2 as YDEGEE.

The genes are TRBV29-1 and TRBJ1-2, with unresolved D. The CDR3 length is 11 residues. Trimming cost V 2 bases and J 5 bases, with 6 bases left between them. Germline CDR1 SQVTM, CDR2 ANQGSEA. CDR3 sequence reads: CSVESQYGYTF. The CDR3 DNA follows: TGCAGCGTTGAATCCCAGTATGGCTACACCTTC.

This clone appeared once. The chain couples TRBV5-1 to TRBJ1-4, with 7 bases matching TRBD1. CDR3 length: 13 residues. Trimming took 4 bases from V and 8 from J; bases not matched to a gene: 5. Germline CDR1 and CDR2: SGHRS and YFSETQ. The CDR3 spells CASSRGTAEKLFF. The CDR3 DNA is TGCGCCAGCAGCCGTGGGACAGCCGAAAAACTGTTTTTT. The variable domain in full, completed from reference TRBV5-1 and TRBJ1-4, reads KAGVTQTPRYLIKTRGQQVTLSCSPISGHRSVSWYQQTPGQGLQFLFEYFSETQRNKGNFPGRFSGRQFSNSRSEMNVSTLELGDSALYLCASSRGTAEKLFFGSGTQLSVL.